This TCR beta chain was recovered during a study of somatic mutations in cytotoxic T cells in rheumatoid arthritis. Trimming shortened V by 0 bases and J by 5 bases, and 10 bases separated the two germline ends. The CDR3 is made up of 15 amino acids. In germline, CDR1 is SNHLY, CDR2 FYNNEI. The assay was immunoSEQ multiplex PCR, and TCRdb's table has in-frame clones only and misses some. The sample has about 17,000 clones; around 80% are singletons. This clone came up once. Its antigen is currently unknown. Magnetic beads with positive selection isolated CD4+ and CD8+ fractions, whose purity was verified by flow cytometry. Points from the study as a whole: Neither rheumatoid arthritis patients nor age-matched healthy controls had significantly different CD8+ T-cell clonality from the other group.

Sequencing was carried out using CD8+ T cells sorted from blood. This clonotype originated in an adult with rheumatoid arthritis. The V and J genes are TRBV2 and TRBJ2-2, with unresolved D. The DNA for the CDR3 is TGTGCCAGCAGTGAAGCGGTTGGGGATACCGGGGAGCTGTTTTTT. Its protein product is CASSEAVGDTGELFF.